These 2 T cell receptor beta chains were sequenced from one sample in a study of shared T cell receptors in the human thymus (dated by TCRdb to the early 2020s). The method behind the library was the immunoSEQ multiplex PCR assay. TCRdb obtained this table from immuneACCESS and retained in-frame rearrangements with V and J assigned. These tables miss some clones; where compared with another copy, unresolved V genes account for less than half of the shortfall, and the remainder is unexplained. The table for this sample lists 700,000 to 750,000 clones; approximately 85% of them were counted only once. More than 0.008% of the sample is in the top ten clones. The same data also contributed to another study, on human thymus T cells.

Sequenced material: thymocytes. The receptors originated from a girl under three years old with a congenital heart defect. Donor details come from another sample of the same person, matched by shared clones.

V is TRBV11-2 and J is TRBJ1-3; no clear D. The CDR3 loop spans 17 amino acids. CDR1 is SGHAT and CDR2 is FQNNGV in the germline V gene. Deletions cut 3 bases from V and 2 bases from J, with 17 bases between. The CDR3 nucleotides are TGTGCCAGCAGCTTTCGGTTCTTCGGTAAAACTGGAAACACCATATATTTT. Residues: CASSFRFFGKTGNTIYF.

This rearrangement joins TRBV5-1 to TRBJ1-2, with 7 bases fitting TRBD1. Germline-derived CDR1 and CDR2 are SGHRS and YFSETQ. The V gene end was trimmed by 2 bases and the J gene end by 0 bases; junction bases not matched to a gene: 16. There are 19 residues in the CDR3. The CDR3 sequence is CASSLSALGTASTNYGYTF. The CDR3 DNA is TGCGCCAGCAGCTTATCCGCCCTCGGGACAGCTTCAACTAACTATGGCTACACCTTC.